These 27 T cell receptor beta chains came from one sample sequenced in a study of cytotoxic CD8 clonotypes in ibrutinib-treated CLL. Sequencing used immunoSEQ multiplex PCR; TCRdb keeps in-frame clones, though not all of them. The sample comprises a few hundred thousand clones, less than 75% of which are singletons, and approximately 15% rests with the top ten. The input for sequencing was PBMCs, taken after 24 months of ibrutinib treatment. The receptor set was obtained from a human donor with chronic lymphocytic leukemia.

The chain carries TRBV19 and TRBJ1-5; a weak D match, TRBD1 (6 bases). The CDR3 is 15 residues long. V lost 3 bases, J lost 1 base, and 10 bases lay in between. Germline lookup yields CDR1 LNHDA and CDR2 SQIVND (reference sequence). The CDR3 bases are TGTGCCAGTAGTATGTGGGGGCTGAGCAATCAGCCCCAGCATTTT. It is translated as CASSMWGLSNQPQHF.

The chain couples TRBV28 to TRBJ1-5; 7 nucleotides agree with TRBD1. The CDR3 covers 18 residues. Germline trimming cut 5 bases from V and 0 bases from J; bases unmatched to any gene: 13. Germline values: CDR1 MDHEN, CDR2 SYDVKM. This chain's CDR3 is CASSTTRDSPLSNQPQHF. CDR3 sequence (DNA): TGTGCCAGCAGTACAACCCGGGACAGCCCGCTTAGCAATCAGCCCCAGCATTTT. The full variable domain, rest sourced from reference TRBV28 and TRBJ1-5, is DVKVTQSSRYLVKRTGEKVFLECVQDMDHENMFWYRQDPGLGLRLIYFSYDVKMKEKGDIPEGYSVSREKKERFSLILESASTNQTSMYLCASSTTRDSPLSNQPQHFGDGTRLSIL.

A few counts support this clone. V gene TRBV28 combines with J gene TRBJ2-7; D not resolved. CDR1 is MDHEN, CDR2 SYDVKM, per germline. The length of the CDR3 is 13 residues. V was pared by 3 bases and J by 2 bases, with 8 bases between. This chain's CDR3 is CASSLGSAYEQYF. As DNA, the CDR3 is TGTGCCAGCAGTTTGGGCAGCGCCTACGAGCAGTACTTC. The full variable domain, completed using reference TRBV28 and TRBJ2-7, is DVKVTQSSRYLVKRTGEKVFLECVQDMDHENMFWYRQDPGLGLRLIYFSYDVKMKEKGDIPEGYSVSREKKERFSLILESASTNQTSMYLCASSLGSAYEQYFGPGTRLTVT.

The V call is TRBV14, the J call TRBJ1-1, with no clear D. The CDR3 length is 14 residues. V lost 0 bases and J lost 10, with 15 bases in between. Germline CDR1 reads SGHDN; CDR2 reads FVKESK. The CDR3 region is CASSQDRWAVGAFF. CDR3 sequence (DNA): TGTGCCAGCAGCCAAGATAGGTGGGCAGTTGGAGCTTTCTTT.

This clone was found once. This sequence joins TRBV9 and TRBJ2-1; 9 nucleotides match TRBD2. The ends lost 0 bases at V and 8 bases at J; junction bases unmatched: 3. CDR1 SGDLS and CDR2 YYNGEE come from the germline V gene. CDR3 length: 14 amino acids. The CDR3 DNA reads as TGTGCCAGCAGCGTAGTAGCGGGAGTGTATGAGCAGTTCTTC. Its translation: CASSVVAGVYEQFF. The full variable domain, completed using reference TRBV9 and TRBJ2-1, is DSGVTQTPKHLITATGQRVTLRCSPRSGDLSVYWYQQSLDQGLQFLIQYYNGEERAKGNILERFSAQQFPDLHSELNLSSLELGDSALYFCASSVVAGVYEQFFGPGTRLTVL.

Points on this clone: The junction departs from the called germline gene at one end, perhaps through a read error. The V gene is TRBV28, the J gene TRBJ2-1; D ambiguous. Germline lookup yields CDR1 MDHEN and CDR2 SYDVKM. This CDR3 has 11 amino acids. The CDR3 DNA follows: TGTGCCAGCAGATTATCGAATGAGCAGTTCTTC. It specifies CASRLSNEQFF.

This clone was seen a handful of times. This chain connects TRBV27 to TRBJ2-1; possible D gene TRBD2, 5 bases. In germline, CDR1 is MNHEY, CDR2 SMNVEV (reference sequence). Trimming cost V 4 bases and J 6 bases, with 16 bases left between them. The CDR3 spans 15 residues. In DNA, the CDR3 is TGTGCCAGCAGTTGGACTCCCCCGGGGTCCAATGAGCAGTTCTTC. Translated, it gives CASSWTPPGSNEQFF.

The rearrangement uses TRBV13 and TRBJ2-6; D is possibly TRBD2 (6 bases). From germline, CDR1 is PRHDT and CDR2 FYEKMQ (reference sequence). The CDR3 has 15 amino acids. Deletions cut 4 bases from V and 4 bases from J, with 11 bases between. This CDR3 reads CASSSGREGANVLTF. CDR3 DNA: TGTGCCAGCAGCTCAGGTCGGGAGGGGGCCAACGTCCTGACTTTC.

The CDR3, as DNA: TGTGCCACCAGCAGATCTCCGGGACAGCTTAATGAAAAACTGTTTTTT. This sequence encodes CATSRSPGQLNEKLFF. The chain recombines TRBV15 with TRBJ1-4, with TRBD1 matching over 7 bases. The J segment lost 4 bases and the V segment lost 2 bases, leaving 7 bases of the junction unmatched. Per the germline V gene, CDR1 is LNHNV and CDR2 is YYDKDF (reference sequence). The CDR3 extends over 16 amino acids.

The V call is TRBV9, the J call TRBJ2-3; 7 nucleotides agree with TRBD2. This CDR3 is 17 amino acids long. The V segment lost 0 bases and the J segment 2 bases; nucleotides outside the gene matches: 9. Per germline, CDR1 SGDLS and CDR2 YYNGEE. This chain's CDR3 is CASSVAASSGYTDTQYF. The CDR3 DNA reads TGTGCCAGCAGCGTAGCGGCGTCTAGCGGCTACACAGATACGCAGTATTTT.

This rearrangement joins TRBV28 to TRBJ1-4, with unresolved D. The CDR3 consists of 14 residues. Germline-derived CDR1 and CDR2 are MDHEN and SYDVKM. V was clipped by 5 bases and J by 0 bases, with 7 bases between them. The CDR3: CASSTEATNEKLFF. The CDR3 DNA is TGTGCCAGCAGTACAGAAGCAACTAATGAAAAACTGTTTTTT.

The chain joins TRBV15 to TRBJ2-7; no clear D. Trimming left V 1 base short and J 0 bases short, with 10 bases between. This CDR3 region has 15 residues. Germline values: CDR1 LNHNV, CDR2 YYDKDF (reference sequence). This chain's CDR3 is CATSRGPDGSYEQYF. In DNA form, the CDR3 reads TGTGCCACCAGCAGAGGGCCCGACGGCTCCTACGAGCAGTACTTC.

This chain connects TRBV5-1 to TRBJ2-3, with TRBD2 matching 12 bases. The V gene's germline CDR1 is SGHRS and CDR2 YFSETQ. Germline trimming cut 4 bases from V and 4 bases from J; bases unmatched to any gene: 10. This CDR3 is 17 amino acids long. CDR3 region: CASSASTSGSFPDTQYF. As DNA, the CDR3 is TGCGCCAGCAGCGCGTCGACTAGCGGGAGTTTTCCAGATACGCAGTATTTT. The complete variable domain, with remaining parts taken from reference TRBV5-1 and TRBJ2-3, reads KAGVTQTPRYLIKTRGQQVTLSCSPISGHRSVSWYQQTPGQGLQFLFEYFSETQRNKGNFPGRFSGRQFSNSRSEMNVSTLELGDSALYLCASSASTSGSFPDTQYFGPGTRLTVL.

In this sample, this clone turned up a few times. The V and J genes are TRBV7-9 and TRBJ2-7; D perhaps matches TRBD1 (5 bases). This CDR3 is 15 amino acids long. Germline assignment: CDR1 SEHNR and CDR2 FQNEAQ (reference sequence). The V gene lost 3 bases and the J gene lost 6 bases, with 18 bases spanning the gap. CDR3 protein: CASSFNGQGPLEQYF. CDR3 bases: TGTGCCAGCAGCTTTAACGGTCAGGGTCCGCTCGAGCAGTACTTC.

The rearrangement uses TRBV30 and TRBJ1-4; the D gene is possibly TRBD1 (5 bases). In germline, CDR1 is GTSNPN, CDR2 SVGIG (reference sequence). With 6 bases removed from V and 7 bases from J, the gap between germline ends came to 9 bases. This CDR3 has 11 residues. CDR3 sequence (DNA): TGTGCCTGCCAGGGCGGTGAAAAACTGTTTTTT. Its translation: CACQGGEKLFF.

Here the CDR3 DNA reads TGTGCCAGCAGTGGGGATTCCACTGAAGCTTTCTTT. Translated: CASSGDSTEAFF. V gene TRBV2 combines with J gene TRBJ1-1, with D uncertain. There are 12 residues in the CDR3. In germline, CDR1 is SNHLY, CDR2 FYNNEI. The V gene lost 4 bases and the J gene lost 4 bases, with 7 bases spanning the gap.

This clone was detected only a few times. In the same sample, other DNA sequences code for this CDR3. This chain links TRBV9 with TRBJ2-7; D possibly corresponds to TRBD2 (6 bases). CDR3 length: 12 amino acids. V lost 2 bases to trimming and J lost 6 bases, with 9 bases between them. CDR1 and CDR2 from the germline V gene are SGDLS and YYNGEE. The CDR3 bases are TGTGCCAGCAGCGTCGTGGGGGGCGAGCAGTACTTC. This codes for CASSVVGGEQYF. The variable domain in full, with the rest retrieved from reference TRBV9 and TRBJ2-7, is DSGVTQTPKHLITATGQRVTLRCSPRSGDLSVYWYQQSLDQGLQFLIQYYNGEERAKGNILERFSAQQFPDLHSELNLSSLELGDSALYFCASSVVGGEQYFGPGTRLTVT.

The J gene is TRBJ2-4, the V gene TRBV29-1; D perhaps matches TRBD2 (6 bases). The CDR3 contains 15 residues. Germline V gene sequence: CDR1 SQVTM, CDR2 ANQGSEA. V lost 4 bases and J lost 6, with 19 bases in between. In DNA, the CDR3 is TGCAGCGTTGGGGAGTCCGGGAGTTGGGCAAACATTCAGTACTTC. Translated, it gives CSVGESGSWANIQYF.

The chain combines TRBV9 with TRBJ2-3, with D unclear. The V end was cut by 0 bases, the J end by 6 bases, with 11 bases between. CDR3 length: 14 residues. Germline lookup yields CDR1 SGDLS and CDR2 YYNGEE. The CDR3: CASSVAELYDTQYF. The CDR3 DNA reads TGTGCCAGCAGCGTAGCGGAGCTATATGATACGCAGTATTTT.

J is TRBJ2-7 and V is TRBV27; 7 bases align to TRBD2. Germline assignment: CDR1 MNHEY and CDR2 SMNVEV (reference sequence). The V and J ends lost 9 bases and 2 bases, in that order; junction bases with no gene match: 4. The CDR3 loop spans 12 amino acids. CDR3 in amino acids: CASWSGAYEQYF. Written as DNA, the CDR3 is TGTGCCAGTTGGAGCGGGGCCTACGAGCAGTACTTC.

The CDR3 DNA reads as TGTGCCTGGAGTTCCTGGGTTTGGCGGGGTAATGGGGCCAACGTCCTGACTTTC. It yields the protein CAWSSWVWRGNGANVLTF. The chain has TRBV30 and TRBJ2-6; possible D gene TRBD2, 6 bases. The V gene lost 2 bases and the J gene lost 3 bases, with 20 bases spanning the gap. Germline loops: CDR1 GTSNPN, CDR2 SVGIG (reference sequence). CDR3 length equals 18 residues.

This clone was observed a single time. This chain links TRBV7-2 with TRBJ2-3, with D perhaps TRBD2 (6 bases). With 3 bases removed from V and 0 bases from J, the gap between germline ends came to 16 bases. The V gene's germline CDR1 is SGHTA and CDR2 FQGNSA. This CDR3 comprises 17 residues. The DNA for the CDR3 is TGTGCCAGCAGCTTGTTTGGGCTAGCGAGTAGCACAGATACGCAGTATTTT. Translating it yields CASSLFGLASSTDTQYF.

The chain joins TRBV11-2 to TRBJ2-1; D unresolved. Between the trimmed V and J ends, which lost 2 bases and 8 bases, there was a span of 7 bases. CDR3 length: 12 amino acids. Germline-derived CDR1 and CDR2 are SGHAT and FQNNGV. The CDR3 protein is CASSLLADEQFF. As DNA, the CDR3 is TGTGCCAGCAGCTTACTGGCAGATGAGCAGTTCTTC.

The chain carries TRBV25-1 and TRBJ2-3, with a possible D match to TRBD2 (6 bases). The CDR3 contains 16 residues. Deletions cut 4 bases from V and 0 bases from J, with 14 bases between. Germline V CDR1 and CDR2: MGHDK, SYGVNS. DNA of the CDR3: TGTGCCAGCAGTGTCGGGGTAGCGGTGAGCACAGATACGCAGTATTTT. Protein: CASSVGVAVSTDTQYF.

This clone has a single count. V gene TRBV9 combines with J gene TRBJ2-1; no firm D call. Trimming left V 3 bases short and J 9 bases short, with 4 bases between. The CDR3 totals 10 residues. In germline, CDR1 is SGDLS, CDR2 YYNGEE. The CDR3 here is CASSGGEQFF. In DNA, the CDR3 is TGTGCCAGCAGCGGCGGTGAGCAGTTCTTC.

V and J are TRBV4-2 and TRBJ2-1; maybe TRBD2 (6 bases). The V end was cut by 6 bases, the J end by 6 bases, with 21 bases between. The CDR3 loop spans 16 amino acids. From germline, CDR1 is LGHNA and CDR2 YNFKEQ. The CDR3 region has the DNA TGTGCCAGCAGTTTAAGAATTAGCGGAGAGGGCAATGAGCAGTTCTTC. Its translation: CASSLRISGEGNEQFF.

The chain employs TRBV28 and TRBJ1-2, with unresolved D. Germline CDR1 and CDR2: MDHEN and SYDVKM. V was cut by 2 bases and J by 4 bases, with 14 bases left in between. The CDR3 extends over 15 amino acids. The CDR3 here is CASSLRRLPPYGYTF. CDR3 coding DNA: TGTGCCAGCAGTTTACGTAGACTGCCGCCCTATGGCTACACCTTC.